The 9 T cell receptor beta chains below were found in one sample sequenced in a study of OX40 agonist ivuxolimab in advanced cancers. TCRdb keeps only in-frame clones here, not all; method: immunoSEQ multiplex PCR. Here the sample spans about 45,000 clones, 65% to 85% being singletons. The sample consisted of CD4+ or CD8+ T cells sorted from blood, taken in a trial of the OX40 agonist ivuxolimab. The source of these receptors is an adult with an advanced solid tumor such as melanoma, head and neck, liver or kidney cancer.

The V call is TRBV9, the J call TRBJ1-3, with D perhaps TRBD1 (5 bases). The CDR3 sequence is 14 residues long. In germline, CDR1 is SGDLS, CDR2 YYNGEE. V was clipped by 6 bases and J by 0 bases, with 10 bases between them. The CDR3 DNA reads as TGTGCCAGCACCCCGGGACTCTCTGGAAACACCATATATTTT. Residues: CASTPGLSGNTIYF.

The chain has TRBV5-4 and TRBJ2-5; D not resolved. Germline V gives CDR1 SGHNT, CDR2 YYREEE (reference sequence). The CDR3 has 15 amino acids. V was pared by 4 bases and J by 1 base, with 14 bases between. The CDR3 reads CASSANSVGQETQYF. The DNA for the CDR3 is TGTGCCAGCAGCGCGAACTCAGTAGGCCAAGAGACCCAGTACTTC.

The V and J genes are TRBV6-6 and TRBJ2-5, with 7 positions matching TRBD1. The ends lost 2 bases at V and 2 bases at J; junction bases unmatched: 5. CDR3 length: 15 residues. Germline CDR1 is MNHNY and CDR2 is SVGAGI (reference sequence). The CDR3 DNA follows: TGTGCCAGCAGTTACCCGACAGGGTCGCAAGAGACCCAGTACTTC. Translating gives CASSYPTGSQETQYF.

This rearrangement joins TRBV7-3 to TRBJ2-1; TRBD1 matches at 12 bases. The CDR3 sequence is 17 residues long. Germline loops: CDR1 SGHTA, CDR2 FQGTGA. Trimming cost V 3 bases and J 9 bases; bases outside gene matches: 12. Here the CDR3 reads CASSLLPGQGAGSEQFF. The CDR3 DNA reads TGTGCCAGCAGCTTGCTTCCGGGACAGGGGGCGGGGAGTGAGCAGTTCTTC. The variable domain in full, completed from reference TRBV7-3 and TRBJ2-1, reads GAGVSQTPSNKVTEKGKYVELRCDPISGHTALYWYRQSLGQGPEFLIYFQGTGAADDSGLPNDRFFAVRPEGSVSTLKIQRTERGDSAVYLCASSLLPGQGAGSEQFFGPGTRLTVL.

The chain uses TRBV27 and TRBJ2-1; D call uncertain. CDR1 MNHEY and CDR2 SMNVEV come from the germline V gene (reference sequence). The CDR3 is 13 amino acids. Trimming took off 0 bases at V and 9 bases at J, with 9 bases between the two ends. The CDR3 sequence is CASSLSRTGEQFF. DNA of the CDR3: TGTGCCAGCAGTTTATCTAGGACGGGTGAGCAGTTCTTC.

The V call is TRBV2, the J call TRBJ2-3; 7 bases line up with TRBD2. Trimming cost V 5 bases and J 8 bases; bases outside gene matches: 7. The CDR3 covers 13 residues. CDR1 is SNHLY, CDR2 FYNNEI, per germline. The CDR3 DNA sequence: TGTGCCAGCAGTCTAGCGGATATGGGTACGCAGTATTTT. Protein: CASSLADMGTQYF.

This sequence joins TRBV9 and TRBJ2-1, with D possibly matching TRBD2 (5 bases). This CDR3 has 20 residues. V was shortened by 4 bases and J by 1 base, with 27 bases between the two germline ends. Germline V gene data show CDR1 as SGDLS and CDR2 as YYNGEE. CDR3 in DNA: TGTGCCAGCAGCAACTCGTCCCGCGGGCTTACCCCTTATTCCTACAATGAGCAGTTCTTC. Amino acid sequence: CASSNSSRGLTPYSYNEQFF.

The chain recombines TRBV21-1 with TRBJ2-7. TRBV21-1 is a known pseudogene. This CDR3 contains 18 residues. Here the CDR3 reads CASSKDTGSRDPNYEQYF. For the CDR3, the DNA is TGTGCCAGCAGCAAAGATACGGGGTCCCGGGACCCAAACTACGAGCAGTACTTC.

This clone has just one count. This sequence joins TRBV28 and TRBJ1-1; D is perhaps TRBD1 (6 bases). CDR1 MDHEN and CDR2 SYDVKM come from the germline V gene. V was pared by 6 bases and J by 2 bases, with 13 bases between. The CDR3 extends over 14 amino acids. The CDR3 spells CASSPGGANTEAFF. CDR3 DNA: TGTGCCAGCAGCCCGGGGGGGGCTAACACTGAAGCTTTCTTT.